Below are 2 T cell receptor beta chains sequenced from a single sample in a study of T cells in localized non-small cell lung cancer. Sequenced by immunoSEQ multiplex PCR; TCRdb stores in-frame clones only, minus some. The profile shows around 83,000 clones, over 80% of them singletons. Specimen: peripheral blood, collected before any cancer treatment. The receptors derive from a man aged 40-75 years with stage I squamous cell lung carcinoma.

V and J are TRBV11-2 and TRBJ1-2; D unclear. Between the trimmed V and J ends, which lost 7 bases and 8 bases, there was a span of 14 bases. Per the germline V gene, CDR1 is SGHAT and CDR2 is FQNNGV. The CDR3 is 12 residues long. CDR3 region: CASTLGGSGYTF. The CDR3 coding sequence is TGTGCCAGCACGTTGGGAGGGAGCGGCTACACCTTC.

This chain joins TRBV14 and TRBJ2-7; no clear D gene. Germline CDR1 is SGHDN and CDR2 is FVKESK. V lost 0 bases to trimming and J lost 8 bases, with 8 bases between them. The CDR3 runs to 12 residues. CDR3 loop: CASSQEHAQQYF. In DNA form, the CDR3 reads TGTGCCAGCAGCCAAGAGCACGCTCAGCAGTACTTC.